This TCR beta chain is from a study of T cells after yellow fever vaccination. Ten or more counts support this clonotype. MiXCR was run by TCRdb on the 5' RACE reads, yielding one entry per CDR3 protein. The sample has roughly 240,000 distinct CDR3 sequences, approximately 6.8% seen once. This TCR derives from a man younger than 40 who received the YFV17D yellow fever vaccine. The source material was CD4+ T cells sorted from PBMCs, sampled on the day of the yellow fever booster vaccination.

The CDR3 loop is CASSSRLAKNIQYF. The CDR3 DNA reads TGTGCCAGCAGCTCTAGGTTAGCCAAAAACATTCAGTACTTC. The V gene is TRBV11-2, the J gene TRBJ2-4; D is undetermined. CDR3 size: 14 residues. V lost 4 bases to trimming and J lost 0 bases, with 7 bases between them. From germline, CDR1 is SGHAT and CDR2 FQNNGV.